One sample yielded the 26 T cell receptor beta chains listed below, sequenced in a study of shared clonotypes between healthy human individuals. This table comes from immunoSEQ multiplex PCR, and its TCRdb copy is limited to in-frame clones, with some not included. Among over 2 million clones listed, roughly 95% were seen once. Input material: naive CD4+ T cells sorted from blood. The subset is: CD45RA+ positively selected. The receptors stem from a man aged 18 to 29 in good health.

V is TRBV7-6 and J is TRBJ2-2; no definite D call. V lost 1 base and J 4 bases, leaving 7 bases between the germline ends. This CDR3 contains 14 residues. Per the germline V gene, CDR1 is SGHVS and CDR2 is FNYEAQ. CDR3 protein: CASSLGVTTGELFF. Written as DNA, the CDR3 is TGTGCCAGCAGCTTAGGTGTGACCACCGGGGAGCTGTTTTTT.

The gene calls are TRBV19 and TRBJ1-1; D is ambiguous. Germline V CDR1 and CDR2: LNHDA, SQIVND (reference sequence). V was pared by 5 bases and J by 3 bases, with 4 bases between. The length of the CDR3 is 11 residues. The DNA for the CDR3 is TGTGCCAGTAGTGCCTACACTGAAGCTTTCTTT. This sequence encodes CASSAYTEAFF.

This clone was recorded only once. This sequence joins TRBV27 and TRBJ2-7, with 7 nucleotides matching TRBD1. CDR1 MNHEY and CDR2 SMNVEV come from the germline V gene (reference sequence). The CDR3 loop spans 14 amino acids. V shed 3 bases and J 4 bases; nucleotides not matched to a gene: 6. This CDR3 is CASSFEGGPYEQYF. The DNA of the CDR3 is TGTGCCAGCAGTTTCGAAGGGGGCCCTTACGAGCAGTACTTC.

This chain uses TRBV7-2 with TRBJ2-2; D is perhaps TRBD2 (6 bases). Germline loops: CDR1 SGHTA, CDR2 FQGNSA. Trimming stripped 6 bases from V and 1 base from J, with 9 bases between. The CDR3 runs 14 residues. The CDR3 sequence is CASRRDGNTGELFF. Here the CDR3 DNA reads TGTGCCAGCAGGCGGGACGGGAACACCGGGGAGCTGTTTTTT.

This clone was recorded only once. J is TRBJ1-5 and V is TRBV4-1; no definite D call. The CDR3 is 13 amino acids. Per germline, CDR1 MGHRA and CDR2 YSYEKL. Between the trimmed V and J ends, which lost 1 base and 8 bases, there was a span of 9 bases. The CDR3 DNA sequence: TGCGCCAGCAGCCAAGTATTCGGGGAGCCCCAGCATTTT. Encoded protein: CASSQVFGEPQHF.

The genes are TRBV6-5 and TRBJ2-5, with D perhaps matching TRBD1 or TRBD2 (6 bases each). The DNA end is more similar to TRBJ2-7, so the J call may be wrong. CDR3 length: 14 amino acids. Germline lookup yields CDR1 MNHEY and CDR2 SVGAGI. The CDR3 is CASSKWGARDEQYF. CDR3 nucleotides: TGTGCCAGCAGTAAATGGGGGGCGCGGGACGAGCAGTACTTC.

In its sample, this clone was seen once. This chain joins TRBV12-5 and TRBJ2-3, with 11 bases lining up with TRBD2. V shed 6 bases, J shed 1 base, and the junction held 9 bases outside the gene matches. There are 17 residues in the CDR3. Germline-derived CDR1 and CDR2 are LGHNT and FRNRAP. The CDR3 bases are TGTGCTAGTGGCCAGCGACTAGCGGGAAGACGCACAGATACGCAGTATTTT. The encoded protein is CASGQRLAGRRTDTQYF.

The CDR3 spells CASSRDSHYNSPLHF. The CDR3, as DNA: TGTGCCAGCAGTCGGGACAGCCACTATAATTCACCCCTCCACTTT. J is TRBJ1-6 and V is TRBV2, with TRBD1 matching 7 bases. The CDR3 is 15 amino acids. J gave up 3 bases and V 5 bases, and 4 bases lay outside the gene matches. Germline loops: CDR1 SNHLY, CDR2 FYNNEI.

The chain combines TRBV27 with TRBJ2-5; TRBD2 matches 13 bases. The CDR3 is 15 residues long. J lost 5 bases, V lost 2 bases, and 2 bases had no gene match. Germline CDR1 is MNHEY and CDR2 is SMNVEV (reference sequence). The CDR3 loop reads CASSLTSGRAETQYF. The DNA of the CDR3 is TGTGCCAGCAGTTTAACTAGCGGGAGGGCGGAGACCCAGTACTTC.

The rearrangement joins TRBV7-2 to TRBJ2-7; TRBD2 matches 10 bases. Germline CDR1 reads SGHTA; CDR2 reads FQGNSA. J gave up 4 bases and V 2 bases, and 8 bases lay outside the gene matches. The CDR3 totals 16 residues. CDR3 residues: CASSLQAGGFAYEQYF. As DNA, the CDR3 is TGTGCCAGCAGCTTACAAGCGGGAGGGTTCGCTTACGAGCAGTACTTC.

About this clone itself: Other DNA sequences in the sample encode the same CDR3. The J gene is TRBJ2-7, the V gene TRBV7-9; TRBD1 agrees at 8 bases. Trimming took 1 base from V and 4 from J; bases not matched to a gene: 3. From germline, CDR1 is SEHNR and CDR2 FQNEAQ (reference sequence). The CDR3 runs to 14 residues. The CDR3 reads CASSLDQGAYEQYF. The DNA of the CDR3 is TGTGCCAGCAGCTTAGACCAGGGGGCTTACGAGCAGTACTTC.

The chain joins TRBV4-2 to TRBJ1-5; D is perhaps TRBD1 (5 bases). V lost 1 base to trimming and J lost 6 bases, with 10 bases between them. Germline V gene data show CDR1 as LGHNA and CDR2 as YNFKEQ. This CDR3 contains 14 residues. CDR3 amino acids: CASSQAGTAQPQHF. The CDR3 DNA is TGTGCCAGCAGCCAAGCAGGGACCGCTCAGCCCCAGCATTTT.

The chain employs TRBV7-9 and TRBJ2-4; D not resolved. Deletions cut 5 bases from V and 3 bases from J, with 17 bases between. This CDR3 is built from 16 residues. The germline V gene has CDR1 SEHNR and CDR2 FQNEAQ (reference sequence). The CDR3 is CASSNPGDDGKNIQYF. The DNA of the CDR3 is TGTGCCAGCAGCAATCCGGGCGACGATGGCAAAAACATTCAGTACTTC.

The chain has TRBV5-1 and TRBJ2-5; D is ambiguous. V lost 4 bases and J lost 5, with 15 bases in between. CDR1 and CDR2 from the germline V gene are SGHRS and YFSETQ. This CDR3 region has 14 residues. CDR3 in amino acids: CASSIPDGAETQYF. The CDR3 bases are TGCGCCAGCAGCATACCGGACGGTGCGGAGACCCAGTACTTC.

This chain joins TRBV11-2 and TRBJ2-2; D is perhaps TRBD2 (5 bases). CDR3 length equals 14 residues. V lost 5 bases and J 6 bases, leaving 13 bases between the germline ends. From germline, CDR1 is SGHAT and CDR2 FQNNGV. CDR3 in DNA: TGTGCCAGCAGCCACCCGACGGGGTCCGGGGAGCTGTTTTTT. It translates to CASSHPTGSGELFF.

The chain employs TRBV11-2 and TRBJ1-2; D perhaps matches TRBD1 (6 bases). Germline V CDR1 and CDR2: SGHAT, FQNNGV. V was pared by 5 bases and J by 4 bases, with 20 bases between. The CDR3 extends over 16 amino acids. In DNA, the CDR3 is TGTGCCAGCAGCCCTATTGGGGGGCTGGTTCGCTATGGCTACACCTTC. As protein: CASSPIGGLVRYGYTF.

CDR3 sequence: CASSPGLATSYEQYF. The CDR3 DNA reads TGTGCCAGCAGCCCCGGACTAGCGACCTCCTACGAGCAGTACTTC. The V and J genes are TRBV7-2 and TRBJ2-7; TRBD2 aligns across 9 bases. Germline V gene data show CDR1 as SGHTA and CDR2 as FQGNSA. The CDR3 runs to 15 residues. J gave up 0 bases and V 5 bases, and 5 bases lay outside the gene matches. The entire variable domain, with the rest obtained from reference TRBV7-2 and TRBJ2-7, is as follows: GAGVSQSPSNKVTEKGKDVELRCDPISGHTALYWYRQSLGQGLEFLIYFQGNSAPDKSGLPSDRFSAERTGGSVSTLTIQRTQQEDSAVYLCASSPGLATSYEQYFGPGTRLTVT.

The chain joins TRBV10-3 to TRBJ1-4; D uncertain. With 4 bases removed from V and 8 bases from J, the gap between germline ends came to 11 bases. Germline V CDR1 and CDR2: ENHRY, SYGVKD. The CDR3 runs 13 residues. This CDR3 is CAISVGPGEKLFF. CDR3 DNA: TGTGCCATCAGTGTGGGTCCGGGGGAAAAACTGTTTTTT.

The chain's CDR3 is CASSLTSGISGELFF. CDR3 DNA sequence: TGCGCCAGCAGCTTGACTAGCGGGATCAGCGGGGAGCTGTTTTTT. The rearrangement uses TRBV5-1 and TRBJ2-2, with 10 bases that match TRBD2. From germline, CDR1 is SGHRS and CDR2 YFSETQ. This CDR3 spans 15 amino acids. V gave up 1 base and J gave up 7 bases; unmatched junction bases: 4.

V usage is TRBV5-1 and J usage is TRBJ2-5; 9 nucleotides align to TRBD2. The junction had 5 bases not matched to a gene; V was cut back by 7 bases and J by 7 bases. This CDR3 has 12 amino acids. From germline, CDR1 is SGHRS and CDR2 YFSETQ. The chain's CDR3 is CASHSGSGTQYF. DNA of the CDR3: TGCGCCAGCCATAGCGGGAGCGGGACCCAGTACTTC.

The CDR3 loop is CASSFPRDRSSYNEQFF. CDR3 DNA: TGCGCCAGCAGCTTCCCCCGGGACAGGAGCTCCTACAATGAGCAGTTCTTC. This chain joins TRBV5-1 and TRBJ2-1, with 8 bases matching TRBD1. Germline V gives CDR1 SGHRS, CDR2 YFSETQ. The CDR3 extends over 17 amino acids. The V and J ends lost 2 bases and 0 bases, in that order; junction bases with no gene match: 7.

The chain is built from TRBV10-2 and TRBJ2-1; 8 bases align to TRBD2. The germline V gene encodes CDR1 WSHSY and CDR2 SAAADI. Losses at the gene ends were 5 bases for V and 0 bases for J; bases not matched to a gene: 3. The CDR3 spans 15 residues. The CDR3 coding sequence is TGCGCCAGCAGTCGTAGCGGGACCTCCTACAATGAGCAGTTCTTC. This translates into CASSRSGTSYNEQFF.

This CDR3 is CASSWGRGATNEKLFF. The CDR3 DNA is TGTGCCAGCAGTTGGGGGCGGGGTGCAACTAATGAAAAACTGTTTTTT. The rearrangement joins TRBV6-6 to TRBJ1-4, with D possibly TRBD1 on 6 matching bases. V lost 4 bases, J lost 0 bases, and 12 bases lay in between. Per the germline V gene, CDR1 is MNHNY and CDR2 is SVGAGI (reference sequence). This CDR3 region has 16 residues.

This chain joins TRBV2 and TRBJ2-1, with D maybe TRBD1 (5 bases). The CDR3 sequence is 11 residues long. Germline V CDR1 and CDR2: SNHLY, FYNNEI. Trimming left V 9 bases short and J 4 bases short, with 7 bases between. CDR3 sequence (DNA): TGTGCCAGTAGACAGTACAATGAGCAGTTCTTC. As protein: CASRQYNEQFF.

As DNA, the CDR3 is TGTGCCAGCAGTGGGGAACCGGCCCCCTACGAGCAGTACTTC. Its translation: CASSGEPAPYEQYF. This chain connects TRBV28 to TRBJ2-7, with D unresolved. V was trimmed by 5 bases and J by 2 bases, leaving 13 bases between them. The CDR3 length is 14 residues. In germline, CDR1 is MDHEN, CDR2 SYDVKM.

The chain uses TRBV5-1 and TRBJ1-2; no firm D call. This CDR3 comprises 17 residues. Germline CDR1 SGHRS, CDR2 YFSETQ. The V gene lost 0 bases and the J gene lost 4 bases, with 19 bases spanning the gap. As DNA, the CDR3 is TGCGCCAGCAGCTTGGCGGTCAATCAGCAACCGATCTATGGCTACACCTTC. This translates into CASSLAVNQQPIYGYTF. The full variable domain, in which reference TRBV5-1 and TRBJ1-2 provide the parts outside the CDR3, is KAGVTQTPRYLIKTRGQQVTLSCSPISGHRSVSWYQQTPGQGLQFLFEYFSETQRNKGNFPGRFSGRQFSNSRSEMNVSTLELGDSALYLCASSLAVNQQPIYGYTFGSGTRLTVV.